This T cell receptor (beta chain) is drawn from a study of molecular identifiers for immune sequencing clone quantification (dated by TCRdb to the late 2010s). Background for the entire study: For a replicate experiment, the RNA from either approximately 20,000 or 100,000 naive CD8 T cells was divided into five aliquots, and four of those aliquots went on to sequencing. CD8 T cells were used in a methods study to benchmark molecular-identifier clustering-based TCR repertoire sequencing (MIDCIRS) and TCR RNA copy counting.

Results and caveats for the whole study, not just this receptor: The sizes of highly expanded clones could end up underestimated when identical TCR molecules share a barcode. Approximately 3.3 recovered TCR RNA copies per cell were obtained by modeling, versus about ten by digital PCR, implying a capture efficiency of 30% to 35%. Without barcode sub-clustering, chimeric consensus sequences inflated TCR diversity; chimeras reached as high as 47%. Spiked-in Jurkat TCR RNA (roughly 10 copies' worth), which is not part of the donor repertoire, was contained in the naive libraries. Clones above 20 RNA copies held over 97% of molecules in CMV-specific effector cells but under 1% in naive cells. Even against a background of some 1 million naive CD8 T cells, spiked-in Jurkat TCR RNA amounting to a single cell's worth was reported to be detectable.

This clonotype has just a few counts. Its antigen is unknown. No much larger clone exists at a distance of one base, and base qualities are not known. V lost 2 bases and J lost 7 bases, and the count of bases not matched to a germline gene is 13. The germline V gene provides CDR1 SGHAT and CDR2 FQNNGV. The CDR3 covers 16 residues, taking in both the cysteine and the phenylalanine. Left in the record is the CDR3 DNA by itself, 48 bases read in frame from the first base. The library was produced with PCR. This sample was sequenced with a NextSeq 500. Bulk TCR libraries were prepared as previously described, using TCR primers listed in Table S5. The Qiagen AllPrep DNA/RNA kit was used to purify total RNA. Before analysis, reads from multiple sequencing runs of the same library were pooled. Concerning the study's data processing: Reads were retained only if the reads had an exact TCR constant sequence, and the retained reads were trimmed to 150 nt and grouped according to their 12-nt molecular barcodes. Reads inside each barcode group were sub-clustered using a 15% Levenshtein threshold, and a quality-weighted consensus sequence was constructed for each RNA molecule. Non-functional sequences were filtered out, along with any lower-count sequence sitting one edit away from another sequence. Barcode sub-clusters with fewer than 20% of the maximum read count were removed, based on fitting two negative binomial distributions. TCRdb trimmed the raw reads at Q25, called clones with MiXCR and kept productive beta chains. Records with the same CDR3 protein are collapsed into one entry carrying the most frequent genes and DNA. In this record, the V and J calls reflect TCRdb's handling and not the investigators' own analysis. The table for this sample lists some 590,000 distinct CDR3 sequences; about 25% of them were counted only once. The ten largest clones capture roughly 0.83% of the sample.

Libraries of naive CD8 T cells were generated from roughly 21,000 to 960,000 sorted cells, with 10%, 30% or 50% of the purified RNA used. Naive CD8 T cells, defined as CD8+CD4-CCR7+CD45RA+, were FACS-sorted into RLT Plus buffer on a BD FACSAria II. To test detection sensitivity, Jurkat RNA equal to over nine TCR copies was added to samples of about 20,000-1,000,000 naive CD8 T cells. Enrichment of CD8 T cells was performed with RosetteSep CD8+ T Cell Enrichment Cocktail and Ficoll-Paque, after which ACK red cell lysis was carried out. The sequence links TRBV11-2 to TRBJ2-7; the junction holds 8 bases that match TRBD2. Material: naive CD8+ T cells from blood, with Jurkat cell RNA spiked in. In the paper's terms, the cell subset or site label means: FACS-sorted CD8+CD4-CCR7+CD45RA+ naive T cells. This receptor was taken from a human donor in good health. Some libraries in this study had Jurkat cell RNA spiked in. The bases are TGTGCCAGCAGCTTATCCTCGGGACTAGATCCCTGGGAGCAGTACTTC. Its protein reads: CASSLSSGLDPWEQYF.